This record looks at one T cell receptor (beta chain) sequence and its context. The antigen it binds to is not known. No much larger clone is present one base from it, and per-base qualities are unavailable. Taken from cysteine to phenylalanine, the CDR3 has 16 residues. The sequence is cut down to CDR3 DNA, 48 bases in frame from base 1. The germline V gene sets CDR1 to MDHEN and CDR2 to SYDVKM. Trimming accounts for 7 bases at V and 0 bases at J, while the number of junction bases matched to no gene is 11. The donors were healthy, HIV-negative adults with no recently reported acute infections or vaccinations. Every donor was a Caucasian adult living in Nashville, Tennessee, USA. CD4+ T cells were enriched through magnetic negative selection, after which naive cells were positively selected on CD45RA and the remaining negative fraction served as the memory subset. After blood collection by leukapheresis, PBMCs were isolated using Ficoll-Histopaque density gradient centrifugation and then cryopreserved in the vapor phase of liquid nitrogen. Analytical flow cytometry was used to check the purity and quantity of each magnetically sorted T cell population. Each sorted fraction had its genomic DNA isolated and then quantified by UV absorbance on a Nanodrop 2000c.

Using the deep immunoSEQ assay, multiplex PCR amplified TCR CDR3 regions from genomic DNA. Extracted genomic DNA from each cell subset was spread evenly across all wells of several immunoSEQ 96-well plates, with each plate serving as a replicate. For sorted subsets, roughly 200 ng genomic DNA, equal to 30,000 or so T cell genomes, was loaded into each replicate PCR. The purified libraries were quantified using a Qubit 3.0 fluorometer, sized with a Bioanalyzer 2100, and then quantified again using the KAPA Library Quantification kit. Every immunoSEQ 96-well plate was sequenced on a dedicated single-read 150-cycle Illumina NextSeq 550 flow cell. Turning to the authors' computational methods: Because the immunoSEQ output held only junctional sequences and lacked quality scores, the filtering could not match the filtering applied to full-length reads. Sequences were annotated with PyIR, a Python wrapper for IgBLAST v1.9, and V/J genes and CDR3 were assigned using IMGT germline references. Any read was removed if the V/J assignment was weak (E-value above 1e-6), the CDR3 was missing, or the read contained stop codons, out-of-frame junctions, or ambiguous translated residues. V3J clonotypes were defined as sequences sharing the same inferred V gene, J gene, and CDR3 amino acid sequence. Percentage overlap between repertoires was computed as shared unique clonotypes divided by the size of the smaller repertoire. Repertoire richness was assessed with RTK rarefaction, the Chao1 estimator, and Recon v2.1 estimates of unobserved clonotypes. OLGA was used to compute generation probabilities for all TCRbeta clonotypes that the gDNA method yielded from a handful of donors. The source is immuneACCESS, and TCRdb retained only in-frame sequences with V and J called. Part of the clones is not carried over; for the studies checked, unresolved V genes explain less than half of this, and the remainder is unexplained. The V and J calls and the clone size are those of that table, but D and trimming were determined from the DNA. The sample table shows millions of clones, and more than 90% are seen once. The ten most abundant clones make up roughly 0.14% of the sample.

This record comes from a study of shared clonotypes between healthy human individuals (dated by TCRdb to the early 2020s). As for the study more broadly: A few men and a couple of women, aged 18 to 49 years, made up the cohort. For each donor, CD4 naive and CD4 memory were each run on three plates, CD8 naive on two plates, and CD8 memory on one plate. The study deeply sequenced blood TCR repertoires of about 5 healthy adults to estimate repertoire size and the extent of clonotype sharing between individuals. Different laboratories and diverse techniques were used to prepare libraries and sequence TCR repertoires, to increase sequencing depth and limit assay-specific biases. Per donor, leukapheresis produced somewhere between about 0.8 and 9.5 billion PBMCs. Findings and caveats that apply to the study as a whole: Compared with non-shared clonotypes, clonotypes shared by all four sorted-subset donors had higher generation probabilities. When a handful of donors were compared, the shared fraction of clonotypes was around 5% for naive CD4, less than 4% for naive CD8, 2.3% for memory CD4, and roughly 0.43% for memory CD8. Even with the large sequencing depth, rarefaction of the sorted-subset datasets indicated that sequencing was incomplete. Pairwise subsampling led to the expectation that sequencing depth would affect the degree of clonotype sharing among donors. The genetic and exposure-history diversity represented was limited by the small number of donors. Larger estimated clonotype richness was generally found for naive subsets than for memory subsets. Sampling was restricted to blood, and TCR repertoires in tissue are likely to differ from TCR repertoires in blood.

The chain was built from TRBV28 and TRBJ2-7; a stretch of 8 junction bases matches TRBD1. The receptor's source is a man aged 18 to 30 in good health. The sequenced sample consisted of naive CD4+ T cells sorted from blood. Explained via the paper, the cell subset or site label denotes: CD45RA+ positively selected. The CDR3 reads CASISHSGTGSYEQYF. The nucleotide sequence reads as follows: TGTGCCAGCATATCCCATTCCGGGACAGGCTCCTACGAGCAGTACTTC.